Listed below are T cell receptor beta chains from one sample, sequenced in a study of human T cells and chemical hapten exposure. Using its own MiXCR run on the RACE reads, TCRdb lists one record per CDR3 protein. The sample has more than 45,000 distinct CDR3 sequences, roughly an eighth seen once. The sequenced sample was whole blood, obtained in connection with sensitization to the hapten diphenylcyclopropenone (DPC). Receptors originate from a man in his thirties or forties with alopecia areata. Some clones in this sample may be carry-over from other donors' samples. CDR3s include the opening cysteine and the closing phenylalanine or tryptophan. The D gene is left open where the match is weak. The size of a clone is reported for some rows only, either as once, few or many, or as a class for expanded clones.

>TRBJ2-1|TRBV11-2|many|-
CASNPSASSYNEQFF
TGTGCCAGCAACCCGTCCGCGAGCTCCTACAATGAGCAGTTCTTC
>TRBJ2-7|TRBV28|many|-
CASSFSWYEQYF
TGTGCCAGCAGTTTCTCGTGGTACGAGCAGTACTTC
>TRBJ2-7|TRBV7-9|-|-
CASKSSPDSYEQYF
TGTGCCAGCAAATCTTCCCCGGACAGCTACGAGCAGTACTTC
>TRBJ2-7|TRBV5-1|many|TRBD1
CASSPSPLTGGEAYEQYF
TGCGCCAGCAGCCCGTCCCCGTTGACAGGGGGTGAGGCCTACGAGCAGTACTTC
>TRBJ2-2|TRBV5-5|few|TRBD1
CASSPGQALNTGELFF
TGTGCCAGCAGCCCGGGACAGGCCCTGAACACCGGGGAGCTGTTTTTT
>TRBJ2-5|TRBV12-3/TRBV12-4|many|TRBD2
CASSELAGAAVYF
TGTGCCAGCAGCGAACTAGCGGGGGCCGCCGTTTACTTC
>TRBJ2-1|TRBV10-3|many|-
CAISESSSPGPFRNEQFF
TGTGCCATCAGTGAGTCATCTAGTCCGGGCCCTTTTCGAAATGAGCAGTTCTTC
>TRBJ1-5|TRBV28|many|-
CASRRDTSNQPQHF
TGTGCCAGCAGGCGGGACACTAGCAATCAGCCCCAGCATTTT
>TRBJ2-3|TRBV12-3/TRBV12-4|-|-
CASSSGRVIDTQYF
TGTGCCAGCAGCTCAGGCAGGGTCATAGATACGCAGTATTTT
>TRBJ1-5|TRBV5-6|few|-
CASSPGPGRNQPQHF
TGTGCCAGCAGCCCAGGACCCGGCCGGAATCAGCCCCAGCATTTT
>TRBJ1-1|TRBV14|few|TRBD1
CASSQYRGTEAFF
TGTGCCAGCAGCCAGTACAGGGGTACTGAAGCTTTCTTT
>TRBJ2-3|TRBV7-3|many|TRBD2
CASSFLPSGGRTDTQYF
TGTGCCAGCAGCTTCTTACCTAGCGGGGGGCGCACAGATACGCAGTATTTT
>TRBJ2-7|TRBV18|few|-
CASSPTVVKSSYEQYF
TGTGCCAGCTCACCGACAGTCGTGAAGAGCTCCTACGAGCAGTACTTC
>TRBJ1-2|TRBV28|many|-
CGAGLTNYGYTF
TGTGGGGCGGGCCTAACTAACTATGGCTACACCTTC
>TRBJ2-5|TRBV3-1|many|-
CASSPMIVYYDQETQYF
TGTGCCAGCAGCCCCATGATTGTTTACTACGACCAAGAGACCCAGTACTTC
>TRBJ2-7|TRBV29-1|many|TRBD1
CSVTTGYYEQYF
TGCAGCGTAACGACAGGGTACTACGAGCAGTACTTC
>TRBJ2-3|TRBV29-1|many|TRBD1
CSVGGQNTDTQYF
TGCAGCGTTGGGGGACAGAACACAGATACGCAGTATTTT
>TRBJ2-7|TRBV5-5|-|-
CASSSPGPSSYEQYF
TGTGCCAGCAGCTCACCAGGCCCCTCATCTTACGAGCAGTACTTC
>TRBJ1-2|TRBV10-3|-|-
CAIMCRNYGYTF
TGTGCCATCATGTGCAGGAACTATGGCTACACCTTC
>TRBJ1-1|TRBV18|few|-
CASSPTIRDTEAFF
TGTGCCAGCTCACCGACGATCAGGGACACTGAAGCTTTCTTT
>TRBJ1-5|TRBV28|few|-
CASSFQNSNQPQHF
TGTGCCAGCAGTTTCCAGAATAGCAATCAGCCCCAGCATTTT
>TRBJ2-5|TRBV3-1|many|-
CASSQRGSRKETQYF
TGTGCCAGCAGCCAACGCGGCTCCCGGAAAGAGACCCAGTACTTC
>TRBJ1-5|TRBV27|few|-
CASSQFVAGNQPQHF
TGTGCCAGCAGCCAGTTCGTGGCTGGCAATCAGCCCCAGCATTTT
>TRBJ2-1|TRBV9|many|TRBD1
CASSVASGTGPSSYNEQFF
TGTGCCAGCAGCGTAGCTTCCGGGACAGGTCCCAGCTCCTACAATGAGCAGTTCTTC
>TRBJ2-7|TRBV7-2|many|-
CASSSDGYEQYF
TGTGCCAGCAGCTCGGACGGGTACGAGCAGTACTTC
>TRBJ1-6|TRBV20-1|few|TRBD1
CSARGTGNNSPLHF
TGCAGTGCTAGGGGGACAGGGAATAATTCACCCCTCCACTTT
>TRBJ2-5|TRBV4-2|few|TRBD2
CASSQGGGGAEETQYF
TGTGCCAGCAGCCAAGGAGGCGGGGGGGCCGAAGAGACCCAGTACTTC
>TRBJ2-5|TRBV10-3|many|-
CAICGESQETQYF
TGTGCCATCTGTGGGGAGTCCCAAGAGACCCAGTACTTC
>TRBJ1-6|TRBV9|-|-
CASSEGASSYNSPLHF
TGTGCCAGCAGCGAAGGGGCGAGCTCCTATAATTCACCCCTCCACTTT
>TRBJ1-5|TRBV5-1|-|-
CASSSIDSSNQPQHF
TGCGCCAGCAGCTCCATAGACAGCTCCAATCAGCCCCAGCATTTT
>TRBJ2-7|TRBV6-5|-|TRBD1
CASRYRQGQYTYKQYF
TGTGCCAGCAGATACAGACAGGGGCAATACACCTACAAGCAGTACTTC
>TRBJ1-2|TRBV7-2|many|-
CASTSGGYGYTF
TGTGCCAGCACTTCCGGGGGCTATGGCTACACCTTC
>TRBJ2-1|TRBV5-5|-|-
CASSQSEGPDNEQFF
TGTGCCAGCAGCCAATCGGAGGGGCCTGACAATGAGCAGTTCTTC
>TRBJ1-5|TRBV30|many|-
CAWSGEDGSPQHF
TGTGCCTGGAGTGGAGAAGACGGCTCACCCCAGCATTTT
>TRBJ1-2|TRBV27|few|-
CASSLEGSYGYTF
TGTGCCAGCAGTTTGGAGGGGAGCTATGGCTACACCTTC
>TRBJ1-2|TRBV11-2|many|-
CASSLDIGQLNYGYTF
TGTGCCAGCAGCTTAGATATAGGGCAGCTTAACTATGGCTACACCTTC
>TRBJ2-5|TRBV29-1|-|-
CSVTAGIGTQYF
TGCAGCGTCACGGCCGGGATCGGGACCCAGTACTTC
>TRBJ2-7|TRBV10-3|many|-
CAISDIYEQYF
TGTGCCATCAGTGACATCTACGAGCAGTACTTC
>TRBJ2-1|TRBV29-1|few|-
CSVSDRNYNEQFF
TGCAGCGTCTCGGACAGAAACTACAATGAGCAGTTCTTC
>TRBJ1-1|TRBV20-1|-|-
CSARATRGARTEAFF
TGCAGTGCTAGGGCCACACGGGGCGCGAGGACTGAAGCTTTCTTT
>TRBJ2-7|TRBV20-1|few|-
CSASIGTSYEQYF
TGCAGTGCTAGCATAGGGACCTCCTACGAGCAGTACTTC
>TRBJ2-7|TRBV30|many|-
CAWSVLRGAYEQYF
TGTGCCTGGAGTGTACTCAGGGGCGCCTACGAGCAGTACTTC
>TRBJ1-1|TRBV29-1|-|-
CSVAGPAATEAFF
TGCAGCGTTGCCGGCCCCGCGGCCACTGAAGCTTTCTTT
>TRBJ2-1|TRBV11-2|-|TRBD2
CASSPTSGANNEQFF
TGTGCCAGCAGCCCGACTAGCGGGGCCAACAATGAGCAGTTCTTC
>TRBJ1-1|TRBV5-1|many|-
CASSLEALHTEAFF
TGCGCCAGCAGCTTGGAGGCCCTCCACACTGAAGCTTTCTTT
>TRBJ1-1|TRBV10-3|many|-
CAISSQMGGNTEAFF
TGTGCCATCAGCTCACAGATGGGGGGGAACACTGAAGCTTTCTTT
>TRBJ2-1|TRBV28|many|TRBD2
CASWTSGGEQFF
TGTGCCAGCTGGACTAGCGGGGGTGAGCAGTTCTTC
>TRBJ2-7|TRBV12-3/TRBV12-4|many|-
CASSLERLPFYEQYF
TGTGCCAGCAGTTTAGAAAGGCTCCCCTTTTACGAGCAGTACTTC
>TRBJ2-2|TRBV12-3/TRBV12-4|few|TRBD2
CASSFGLAGGAGELFF
TGTGCCAGCAGTTTCGGCCTAGCGGGAGGGGCCGGGGAGCTGTTTTTT
>TRBJ1-1|TRBV3-1|-|-
CASSTATGRTTEAFF
TGTGCCAGCAGCACCGCAACGGGACGAACCACTGAAGCTTTCTTT
>TRBJ2-4|TRBV5-1|-|-
CASSLGAGALHF
TGCGCCAGCAGCTTGGGCGCGGGGGCTCTCCACTTC
>TRBJ2-1|TRBV12-3/TRBV12-4|-|TRBD1
CASSSSPGQGSYNEQFF
TGTGCCAGCAGTTCATCCCCGGGACAGGGCTCCTACAATGAGCAGTTCTTC
>TRBJ1-3|TRBV5-4|many|-
CASSFGRISENTIYF
TGTGCCAGCAGCTTCGGGCGGATTTCTGAAAACACCATATATTTT
>TRBJ1-5|TRBV27|few|-
CASTPSRGLNQPQHF
TGTGCCAGCACACCTTCGCGGGGGCTCAATCAGCCCCAGCATTTT
>TRBJ2-3|TRBV2|many|TRBD1
CASSDRTGADTQYF
TGTGCCAGCAGCGATAGGACAGGGGCAGATACGCAGTATTTT
>TRBJ2-3|TRBV24-1|many|TRBD2
CATSGTSGGADTQYF
TGTGCCACCAGTGGGACTAGCGGGGGGGCAGATACGCAGTATTTT
>TRBJ1-1|TRBV9|few|-
CASSPLAGVREAFF
TGTGCCAGCAGCCCCCTCGCGGGAGTCCGTGAAGCTTTCTTT
>TRBJ1-1|TRBV6-1|many|-
CANRVHSGAEAFF
TGTGCCAACAGAGTCCATAGTGGCGCTGAAGCTTTCTTT
>TRBJ1-5|TRBV18|few|-
CASSPNDGVGKPQHF
TGTGCCAGCTCACCTAACGACGGAGTTGGAAAGCCCCAGCATTTT